Included here is one T cell receptor (beta chain) sequence, with context. A read error may be the cause here, since a much bigger clone is one base away. This record comes from a study of molecular identifiers for immune sequencing clone quantification. Listed TCR primers and previously described methods were used for bulk TCR libraries. In TCRdb, the PCR reads were re-called with MiXCR into one record per CDR3 protein. The data contain about 510,000 distinct CDR3 sequences, about 21% of them singletons. Trimming took off 6 bases at V and 2 bases at J, with 14 bases between the two ends. The CDR3 runs to 15 residues.

What was sequenced was naive CD8+ T cells from blood, with Jurkat cell RNA spiked in. As to subset: FACS-sorted CD8+CD4-CCR7+CD45RA+ naive T cells. The TCR comes from a human donor in good health. Some libraries in this study had Jurkat cell RNA spiked in. The chain uses TRBV12-3 or TRBV12-4 and TRBJ1-3; D unclear. CDR3 in DNA: TGTGCCAGCAGCCGGAAGAGATATACTGGAAACACCATATATTTT. It is translated as CASSRKRYTGNTIYF.